This T cell receptor (beta chain) emerged from a study of shared clonotypes between healthy human individuals. Study-level background: The donors, a couple of women and a few men, were aged 18 to 49. Overall study findings and caveats: Against clonotypes common to all four donors, non-shared ones had lower generation probabilities.

There were no recent acute infections or vaccinations among the donors, who were healthy HIV-negative adults. Both subsets, CD45RA+ naive and CD45RA-negative memory, were split from the CD4+ cells. Worth noting for this clone: The antigen is unknown.

Assay used: immunoSEQ multiplex PCR; TCRdb lists only in-frame clones, some missing. The table shows around 2.5 million clones, with roughly 93% occurring only once. The specimen sequenced was naive CD4+ T cells from PBMCs. Noted subset: CD45RA+ positively selected. The receptor was derived from a man younger than 35 in good health. Some clones in this sample may be carry-over from other donors' samples.

CDR3 amino acids: CASQLVDTEAFF. CDR3 in DNA: TGTGCCAGCCAGTTGGTGGACACTGAAGCTTTCTTT. The rearrangement uses TRBV7-9 and TRBJ1-1; D uncertain. The CDR3 sequence is 12 residues long. The germline V gene has CDR1 SEHNR and CDR2 FQNEAQ (reference sequence). V lost 8 bases and J lost 3, with 10 bases in between.